Sequencing of this T cell receptor (beta chain) was carried out in a study of blood T cell repertoires in COVID-19. Study summary: The United States, Italy and Spain supplied acute and convalescent COVID-19 samples.

Per the authors' pipeline: Counts of nucleated cells, estimated from reference gene primer amplification, were obtained. Assay used: immunoSEQ multiplex PCR; TCRdb lists only in-frame clones, some missing. D and trimming were read from the DNA, whereas the V and J calls and clone size are those reported in that table. The sample lists 250,000 to 300,000 clones, around 90% occurring once. V gave up 4 bases and J gave up 5 bases; unmatched junction bases: 5. Germline-derived CDR1 and CDR2 are LNHNV and YYDKDF (reference sequence). The CDR3 extends over 15 amino acids. The material sequenced was peripheral blood. This chain uses TRBV15 with TRBJ1-5; the match to TRBD1 covers 10 bases. The sequence was obtained from a woman in her forties or fifties who had recovered from COVID-19. The chain's CDR3 is CATSNSDRGDQPQHF. The CDR3 DNA is TGTGCCACCAGCAACTCGGACAGGGGGGATCAGCCCCAGCATTTT.